These T cell receptor beta chains were read from a single sample in a study of T cell repertoires in aging, cancer and after chemotherapy. TCRdb recomputed calls from the multiplex PCR reads with MiXCR, one row per CDR3 protein. This table holds a few thousand distinct CDR3 sequences, around three fifths found once. Sequences were obtained from blood. The receptor source for this set is a human donor with a blood cancer. Both conserved end residues are part of each CDR3. D genes are given only for firm matches. Where a row states a size, it is once, few, many or the class of an expanded clone; other rows omit it.

TGTGCCAGCAGCCTCGGCAGCGGGAGGGCCGAGACCCAGTACTTC,CASSLGSGRAETQYF,TRBJ2-5,TRBD2,15,TRBV7-2,once
TGTGCCAGCAGGGGACAGGGCTACGAGCAGTACTTC,CASRGQGYEQYF,TRBJ2-7,TRBD1,12,TRBV6-5,medium-sized
TGCGCCAGCAGCTTCGGAGGGGAGCTGTTTTTT,CASSFGGELFF,TRBJ2-2,.,11,TRBV5-1,.
TGTGCCAGCAGTTACTCGACTGAGCAGTTCTTC,CASSYSTEQFF,TRBJ2-1,.,11,TRBV6-5,few
TGCAGCGTTGGAACGGGGAACCAGCCCCAGCATTTT,CSVGTGNQPQHF,TRBJ1-5,.,12,TRBV29-1,.
TGTGCCAGCAGGTCGGACAGGGCTTACGAGCAGTACTTC,CASRSDRAYEQYF,TRBJ2-7,TRBD1,13,TRBV12-3/TRBV12-4,once
TGTGCCAGCAGTGGATCGGGACAGAATAATTCACCCCTCCACTTT,CASSGSGQNNSPLHF,TRBJ1-6,TRBD1,15,TRBV12-3/TRBV12-4,.
TGTGCCATCAGCGGGTCAGGGACAGGCTACGAGCAGTACTTC,CAISGSGTGYEQYF,TRBJ2-7,TRBD1,14,TRBV10-3,.
TGTGCCATCAGCTCTAGCGGGAATACGCAGTATTTT,CAISSSGNTQYF,TRBJ2-3,TRBD2,12,TRBV6-5,.
TGTGCCAGCAGTCTCTCAGGGGGCACTAACTATGGCTACACCTTC,CASSLSGGTNYGYTF,TRBJ1-2,TRBD1,15,TRBV12-3/TRBV12-4,few
TGTGCCTGGAGTGTAGGCGGCTACGGGGATCAGCCCCAGCATTTT,CAWSVGGYGDQPQHF,TRBJ1-5,.,15,TRBV30,.
TGTGCCAGCAGTTGGGACAGGGTAAACGAGCAGTACTTC,CASSWDRVNEQYF,TRBJ2-7,TRBD1,13,TRBV27,large
TGCAGCGTTGCCGGACAGGGCCATGGCTACACCTTC,CSVAGQGHGYTF,TRBJ1-2,TRBD1,12,TRBV29-1,.
TGTGCCAGCAGTCCGACGAGGAGGTCCTATGGCTACACCTTC,CASSPTRRSYGYTF,TRBJ1-2,.,14,TRBV12-3/TRBV12-4,few
TGTGCCAGCAGCTTGAGGACAGGGGGCTACGAGCAGTACTTC,CASSLRTGGYEQYF,TRBJ2-7,TRBD1,14,TRBV5-6,few
TGTGCCAGTAAGGGTGGGCTGGTCACCGGGGAGCTGTTTTTT,CASKGGLVTGELFF,TRBJ2-2,.,14,TRBV19,once
TGTGCCAGCAGCCTCGGAGGGACCTACGAGCAGTACTTC,CASSLGGTYEQYF,TRBJ2-7,.,13,TRBV27,few
TGTGCCAGCAGCCCGAACATAGCGGGAGGGCCGTCCGAGCAGTTCTTC,CASSPNIAGGPSEQFF,TRBJ2-1,TRBD2,16,TRBV7-2,.
TGTGCCAGCAGTTCTCGGTGGACAGATACGCAGTATTTT,CASSSRWTDTQYF,TRBJ2-3,.,13,TRBV12-3/TRBV12-4,.
TGTGCCTGGAGCAACCTCGAGGGTAATGAGCAGTTCTTC,CAWSNLEGNEQFF,TRBJ2-1,.,13,TRBV30,.
TGTGCCAGCAAGAGCGGGAGGTTCACAGATACGCAGTATTTT,CASKSGRFTDTQYF,TRBJ2-3,TRBD2,14,TRBV5-6,once
TGTGCCAGTAGAACCGACCTCAATCAGCCCCAGCATTTT,CASRTDLNQPQHF,TRBJ1-5,.,13,TRBV19,.
TGTGCCAGCAGTTACGGCCGTGGTCAGCCCCAGCATTTT,CASSYGRGQPQHF,TRBJ1-5,.,13,TRBV6-5,.
TGTGCCAGCAGTTTATTCGGGACAGGGGAAACAGAGACCCAGTACTTC,CASSLFGTGETETQYF,TRBJ2-5,TRBD1,16,TRBV27,few
TGTGCCATCAGTCCGACAGGGGGCCAGACAGATGAAGCTTTCTTT,CAISPTGGQTDEAFF,TRBJ1-1,TRBD1,15,TRBV10-3,.